The 30 T cell receptor beta chains listed next were all sequenced from one sample in a study of a mutant IDH1 vaccine in newly diagnosed glioma. Time point indicated: baseline, week 1 (first vaccination visit). The treatment was: pre-vaccination baseline after standard-of-care therapy. Sequencing used immunoSEQ multiplex PCR; TCRdb keeps in-frame clones, though not all of them. The table shows over 30,000 clones, with 80% to 85% occurring only once. The input for sequencing was peripheral blood mononuclear cells (PBMCs), taken from a glioma patient treated with radiotherapy, temozolomide or both. Receptor source: a man between 45 and 60 years old with glioma. Some clones in this sample may be carry-over from other donors' samples.

Written as DNA, the CDR3 is TGTGCCAGCGGGAGAGGTTCGGAGACCCAGTACTTC. This translates into CASGRGSETQYF. The gene calls are TRBV2 and TRBJ2-5; tentatively, D is TRBD2 (5 bases). With 8 bases removed from V and 5 bases from J, the gap between germline ends came to 12 bases. This CDR3 comprises 12 residues. Germline values: CDR1 SNHLY, CDR2 FYNNEI.

This chain joins TRBV5-1 and TRBJ2-7, with 11 nucleotides matching TRBD1. J lost 7 bases, V lost 3 bases, and 9 bases had no gene match. Germline V gives CDR1 SGHRS, CDR2 YFSETQ. The CDR3 contains 15 residues. CDR3 loop: CASSSGTGGVGEQYF. The CDR3 region has the DNA TGCGCCAGCAGCTCCGGGACAGGGGGGGTCGGGGAGCAGTACTTC.

For this clone: The junction differs from germline at one of its ends, possibly a read error. The V call is TRBV5-5, the J call TRBJ2-3; D gene ambiguous. The CDR3 runs 13 residues. CDR1 and CDR2 from the germline V gene are SGHKS and YYEKEE (reference sequence). As DNA, the CDR3 is TGTGCCAGCAGCTTGGGAGTTAACGGCCCGATGGGGTTT. This sequence encodes CASSLGVNGPMGF.

The chain is built from TRBV4-1 and TRBJ2-1, with D hard to call. CDR1 and CDR2 from the germline V gene are MGHRA and YSYEKL. CDR3 length: 14 amino acids. The V end was cut by 0 bases, the J end by 5 bases, with 8 bases between. CDR3 sequence (DNA): TGCGCCAGCAGCCAAGATAGCTTTAACAATGAGCAGTTCTTC. This gives the protein CASSQDSFNNEQFF.

In its sample, this clone was seen a few times. J is TRBJ1-4 and V is TRBV6-1, with TRBD1 identical over 8 bases. Germline CDR1 MNHNS, CDR2 SASEGT. The length of the CDR3 is 14 residues. V shed 6 bases, J shed 0 bases, and the junction held 0 bases outside the gene matches. The CDR3 protein is CASRTGATNEKLFF. In DNA form, the CDR3 reads TGTGCCAGCAGGACAGGGGCAACTAATGAAAAACTGTTTTTT.

The V and J genes are TRBV6-5 and TRBJ2-5, with 7 bases matching TRBD1. The germline gives CDR1 MNHEY, CDR2 SVGAGI. This CDR3 region has 14 residues. After removal of 5 bases from V and 1 base from J, the junction contained 4 bases not matched to a gene. This CDR3 is CASSIGTVQETQYF. In DNA form, the CDR3 reads TGTGCCAGCAGTATCGGGACAGTCCAAGAGACCCAGTACTTC.

The chain combines TRBV30 with TRBJ1-4, with D perhaps TRBD1 (5 bases). V was pared by 5 bases and J by 8 bases, with 12 bases between. Germline V CDR1 and CDR2: GTSNPN, SVGIG (reference sequence). The CDR3 extends over 12 amino acids. As DNA, the CDR3 is TGTGCCTGGTCGGGACGCTGGGAAAAACTGTTTTTT. It codes for CAWSGRWEKLFF.

The rearrangement links TRBV7-8 to TRBJ1-2; 8 bases line up with TRBD1. From germline, CDR1 is SGHVS and CDR2 FQNEAQ. V lost 5 bases and J lost 0; bases outside the gene matches: 8. CDR3 length equals 16 residues. The CDR3 protein is CASSDRGGDTNYGYTF. The CDR3 DNA reads as TGTGCCAGCAGCGACAGGGGAGGGGACACTAACTATGGCTACACCTTC.

The chain recombines TRBV6-5 with TRBJ2-7, with TRBD2 as a possible D gene (6 bases). Deletions cut 8 bases from V and 5 bases from J, with 13 bases between. CDR1 and CDR2 (germline): MNHEY, SVGAGI. The CDR3 has 12 amino acids. The DNA of the CDR3 is TGTGCCAGCGGGACTCGACACCACGAGCAGTACTTC. Protein product: CASGTRHHEQYF.

The rearrangement links TRBV15 to TRBJ1-1; D gene uncertain. V shed 3 bases and J shed 3 bases, with 11 bases lying between them. CDR1 is LNHNV, CDR2 YYDKDF, per germline (reference sequence). The CDR3 is made up of 14 amino acids. The CDR3 region is CATSRGAGDTEAFF. As DNA, the CDR3 is TGTGCCACCAGCAGGGGTGCGGGTGACACTGAAGCTTTCTTT.

The chain couples TRBV7-2 to TRBJ1-1; D unclear. Germline CDR1 SGHTA, CDR2 FQGNSA. The CDR3 runs to 12 residues. Trimming left V 3 bases short and J 5 bases short, with 7 bases between. This CDR3 is CASSFSGTEAFF. CDR3 coding DNA: TGTGCCAGCAGCTTCAGCGGGACTGAAGCTTTCTTT.

This clone was recorded once. The chain employs TRBV2 and TRBJ2-2; D call uncertain. The CDR3 extends over 14 amino acids. Germline V gene data show CDR1 as SNHLY and CDR2 as FYNNEI. Deletions cut 7 bases from V and 1 base from J, with 10 bases between. CDR3 amino acids: CASILDGNTGELFF. In DNA, the CDR3 is TGTGCCAGCATATTGGACGGGAACACCGGGGAGCTGTTTTTT.

The V and J genes are TRBV2 and TRBJ2-7, with D possibly matching TRBD2 (6 bases). Germline CDR1 SNHLY, CDR2 FYNNEI. CDR3 length equals 14 residues. Trimming shortened V by 2 bases and J by 1 base, and 9 bases separated the two germline ends. This CDR3 reads CASSELGGSYEQYF. The CDR3 DNA is TGTGCCAGCAGTGAACTGGGGGGTTCCTACGAGCAGTACTTC.

This chain links TRBV19 with TRBJ1-2, with D perhaps matching TRBD1 (5 bases). V was shortened by 7 bases and J by 4 bases, with 16 bases between the two germline ends. The germline gives CDR1 LNHDA, CDR2 SQIVND (reference sequence). The CDR3 totals 14 residues. The chain's CDR3 is CASKVLQGAYGYTF. The CDR3 coding sequence is TGTGCCAGTAAAGTCCTCCAGGGAGCCTATGGCTACACCTTC. Supplemented by reference TRBV19 and TRBJ1-2, the full variable domain reads DGGITQSPKYLFRKEGQNVTLSCEQNLNHDAMYWYRQDPGQGLRLIYYSQIVNDFQKGDIAEGYSVSREKKESFPLTVTSAQKNPTAFYLCASKVLQGAYGYTFGSGTRLTVV.

The V call is TRBV4-1, the J call TRBJ1-6; D ambiguous. In germline, CDR1 is MGHRA, CDR2 YSYEKL. Trimming cost V 8 bases and J 10 bases, with 21 bases left between them. The CDR3 totals 15 residues. Written as DNA, the CDR3 is TGCGCCAGCGCTACCTCTCCACAAGGCGGGTCACCCCTCCACTTT. Residues: CASATSPQGGSPLHF.

CDR3 sequence: CASSESPGGFYGYTF. CDR3 DNA sequence: TGTGCCAGCAGTGAAAGTCCAGGGGGTTTCTATGGCTACACCTTC. V is TRBV2 and J is TRBJ1-2; the match to TRBD1 covers 7 bases. CDR1 and CDR2 from the germline V gene are SNHLY and FYNNEI. V lost 2 bases to trimming and J lost 4 bases; unmatched junction nucleotides: 7. The CDR3 spans 15 residues. The whole variable domain, filled in from reference TRBV2 and TRBJ1-2, reads EPEVTQTPSHQVTQMGQEVILRCVPISNHLYFYWYRQILGQKVEFLVSFYNNEISEKSEIFDDQFSVERPDGSNFTLKIRSTKLEDSAMYFCASSESPGGFYGYTFGSGTRLTVV.

The gene calls are TRBV28 and TRBJ1-5, with D perhaps TRBD1 (5 bases). The CDR3 length is 18 residues. V shed 5 bases and J shed 0 bases, with 20 bases lying between them. Germline CDR1 MDHEN, CDR2 SYDVKM. CDR3 DNA: TGTGCCAGCAGTATCCGCCGGAGGGGACCTTATAGCAATCAGCCCCAGCATTTT. It codes for CASSIRRRGPYSNQPQHF.

V and J are TRBV10-3 and TRBJ1-2, with a tentative D call TRBD1 (5 bases). This CDR3 is 14 amino acids long. The germline CDR1 and CDR2 sequences are ENHRY and SYGVKD. Deletions cut 3 bases from V and 8 bases from J, with 16 bases between. CDR3 sequence: CAISDTGGASGYTF. In nucleotides, the CDR3 is TGTGCCATCAGTGACACGGGAGGGGCGAGCGGCTACACCTTC.

This clone occurred a few times. The V gene is TRBV29-1, the J gene TRBJ1-2, with a weak D call TRBD1 (5 bases). The CDR3 consists of 12 residues. The ends were cut back, 4 bases at V and 2 bases at J, with 8 bases in the middle. Germline-derived CDR1 and CDR2 are SQVTM and ANQGSEA. The CDR3 here is CSVGQSNYGYTF. In DNA form, the CDR3 reads TGCAGCGTTGGACAGTCGAACTATGGCTACACCTTC.

This clone was found a few times. V is TRBV25-1 and J is TRBJ1-5; D call uncertain. V gave up 1 base and J gave up 6 bases, with 16 bases separating them. The CDR3 sequence is 16 residues long. Germline CDR1 is MGHDK and CDR2 is SYGVNS. This CDR3 reads CASSESPTTQFQPQHF. The CDR3 nucleotides are TGTGCCAGCAGTGAATCCCCGACAACTCAGTTTCAGCCCCAGCATTTT.

In this sample, this clone turned up once. This sequence joins TRBV4-3 and TRBJ1-1; D call uncertain. The CDR3 is made up of 13 amino acids. The germline V and J ends were trimmed by 1 base and 0 bases, with 3 bases remaining between them. Germline V CDR1 and CDR2: LGHNA, YSLEER. For the CDR3, the DNA is TGCGCCAGCAGCCAAGGGATGAACACTGAAGCTTTCTTT. Translation: CASSQGMNTEAFF.

The genes are TRBV5-1 and TRBJ2-7, with D unresolved. CDR3 length equals 14 residues. The V end lost 7 bases, the J end lost 5 bases, and 19 bases lay between the germline ends. Germline V gene lookup returns CDR1 SGHRS and CDR2 YFSETQ. CDR3 sequence (DNA): TGCGCCAGCCGCGCTATTGGCAGTAGGGACGAGCAGTACTTC. This translates into CASRAIGSRDEQYF.

Points on this clone: An end of the junction differs from the germline gene, which may be a read error. The chain uses TRBV7-8 and TRBJ1-4; D unresolved. The length of the CDR3 is 13 residues. CDR1 is SGHVS and CDR2 is FQNEAQ in the germline V gene. CDR3 sequence: CASSRYPNEKLFF. CDR3 DNA sequence: TGTGCCAGCAGCCGGTACCCCAATGAGAAACTGTTTTTT.

This chain connects TRBV11-3 to TRBJ1-1, with 8 bases lining up with TRBD1. This CDR3 has 14 residues. Germline CDR1 SGHNT, CDR2 YENEEA. Trimming at V came to 4 bases and at J to 8 bases, leaving 9 bases not matched to a gene. CDR3 nucleotide sequence: TGTGCCAGCAGCTCCCTAGGACAGGGAACCGAAGCTTTCTTT. Amino acids: CASSSLGQGTEAFF.

This rearrangement joins TRBV4-1 to TRBJ1-3; unclear D gene. The length of the CDR3 is 17 residues. Germline CDR1 and CDR2: MGHRA and YSYEKL. V shed 3 bases and J shed 0 bases, with 15 bases lying between them. CDR3 nucleotides: TGCGCCAGCAGCCAGGCGGCGGAGCGGTCCTCTGGAAACACCATATATTTT. Its protein is CASSQAAERSSGNTIYF.

This sequence joins TRBV4-2 and TRBJ1-1; D is uncertain. Germline-derived CDR1 and CDR2 are LGHNA and YNFKEQ. CDR3 size: 14 residues. Between the trimmed V and J ends, which lost 2 bases and 2 bases, there was a span of 9 bases. DNA for the CDR3: TGTGCCAGCAGCCAATTCCTCGGAAACACTGAAGCTTTCTTT. Its protein product is CASSQFLGNTEAFF.

The chain combines TRBV4-3 with TRBJ1-3; 8 nucleotides match TRBD1. The CDR3 has 17 amino acids. Germline V lookup: CDR1 LGHNA, CDR2 YSLEER. V shed 1 base and J 3 bases; nucleotides not matched to a gene: 8. This CDR3 is CASSQVLQGAGGNTIYF. The CDR3 DNA follows: TGCGCCAGCAGCCAAGTGCTGCAGGGGGCGGGTGGAAACACCATATATTTT.

The gene calls are TRBV5-6 and TRBJ1-3; D is uncertain. CDR1 is SGHDT, CDR2 YYEEEE, per germline. V lost 4 bases and J lost 6, with 11 bases in between. The CDR3 runs to 13 residues. In DNA form, the CDR3 reads TGTGCCAGCAGCCCCGGGGTCGAAAACACCATATATTTT. Translating gives CASSPGVENTIYF. The full variable domain, in which reference TRBV5-6 and TRBJ1-3 provide the parts outside the CDR3, is DAGVTQSPTHLIKTRGQQVTLRCSPKSGHDTVSWYQQALGQGPQFIFQYYEEEERQRGNFPDRFSGHQFPNYSSELNVNALLLGDSALYLCASSPGVENTIYFGEGSWLTVV.

The chain is built from TRBV19 and TRBJ2-2; TRBD2 agrees at 8 bases. Germline lookup yields CDR1 LNHDA and CDR2 SQIVND (reference sequence). This CDR3 contains 15 residues. Germline trimming cut 4 bases from V and 6 bases from J; bases unmatched to any gene: 7. DNA of the CDR3: TGTGCCAGTAGTAACCTAGCGGGCGGGTCCGGGGAGCTGTTTTTT. Translating it yields CASSNLAGGSGELFF.

The CDR3 spells CASSRGLAAYNEQFF. The CDR3 DNA sequence: TGTGCCAGCAGCCGAGGACTAGCGGCCTACAATGAGCAGTTCTTC. This sequence joins TRBV14 and TRBJ2-1; TRBD2 matches at 10 bases. V shed 4 bases, J shed 2 bases, and the junction held 2 bases outside the gene matches. Germline CDR1 and CDR2: SGHDN and FVKESK. The CDR3 covers 15 residues.